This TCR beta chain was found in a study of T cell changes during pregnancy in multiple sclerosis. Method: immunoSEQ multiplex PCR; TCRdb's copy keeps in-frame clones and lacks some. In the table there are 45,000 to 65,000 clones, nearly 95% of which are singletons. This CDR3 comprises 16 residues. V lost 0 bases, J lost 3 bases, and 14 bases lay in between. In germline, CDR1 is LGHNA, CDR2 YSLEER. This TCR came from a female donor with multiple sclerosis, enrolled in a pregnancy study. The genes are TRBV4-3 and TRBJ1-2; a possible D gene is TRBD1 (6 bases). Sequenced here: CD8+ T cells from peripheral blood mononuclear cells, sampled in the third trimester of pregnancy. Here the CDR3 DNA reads TGCGCCAGCAGCCAAGAAGGATTGGGACAAGACTATGGCTACACCTTC. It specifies CASSQEGLGQDYGYTF.